The next 8 T cell receptor beta chains were all read from a single sample in a study of beta chain features in type 1 diabetes. Of the isolated RNA, all was reverse transcribed, and so the sequenced material was expressed TCRB transcripts. Only in-frame clones appear in the TCRdb table, and some are missing; sequencing was by immunoSEQ multiplex PCR. The table includes 330,000 or so clones, 12% to 15% detected once. Sequences were obtained from central memory CD4+ T cells from blood. Source of these receptors: a man aged 25 to 40 in good health.

This clone was found many times. This chain connects TRBV7-3 to TRBJ2-7; D not resolved. V shed 1 base and J shed 6 bases, with 4 bases lying between them. The germline CDR1 and CDR2 sequences are SGHTA and FQGTGA. This CDR3 has 11 amino acids. The DNA for the CDR3 is TGTGCCAGCAGCTTAAGTCCCGAGCAGTACGTC. It encodes CASSLSPEQYV.

The chain is built from TRBV2 and TRBJ1-4; a weak D match, TRBD1 (5 bases). Germline-derived CDR1 and CDR2 are SNHLY and FYNNEI. CDR3 length: 14 residues. Trimming pared 6 bases from V and 5 bases from J, leaving 13 bases between. The CDR3, as DNA: TGTGCCAGCAGCCTAGACAGAGAGAATGAAAAACTGTTTTTT. It translates to CASSLDRENEKLFF.

This clone was seen more than once but under ten times. This chain connects TRBV7-7 to TRBJ2-5; D call uncertain. CDR3 length: 11 residues. V was pared by 5 bases and J by 4 bases, with 5 bases between. Germline loops: CDR1 SSHAT, CDR2 FNYEAQ (reference sequence). The CDR3 DNA reads as TGTGCCAGCAGCCCACGAGAGACCCAGTACTTC. Its translation is CASSPRETQYF.

The chain joins TRBV2 to TRBJ2-3; D may correspond to TRBD1 or TRBD2 (5 bases each). V was trimmed by 11 bases and J by 2 bases, leaving 11 bases between them. The CDR3 consists of 12 residues. Germline V lookup: CDR1 SNHLY, CDR2 FYNNEI. CDR3 sequence reads: CASKGTTDTQYF. For the CDR3, the DNA is TGTGCCTCAAAGGGGACCACAGATACGCAGTATTTT.

V gene TRBV23-1 combines with J gene TRBJ2-7; 9 positions match TRBD2. TRBV23-1 is classed as an ORF, of uncertain function. V dropped 4 bases and J dropped 2; count of bases not matched to a gene: 12. The CDR3 contains 17 residues. The CDR3 protein is CASSLVAGEYFPYEQYV. The CDR3 DNA reads as TGCGCCAGCAGTCTGGTAGCGGGAGAGTACTTCCCCTACGAGCAGTACGTC.

The sample holds a few counts of this clone. The chain joins TRBV30 to TRBJ1-3, with no clear D. The CDR3 contains 13 residues. V lost 0 bases, J lost 3 bases, and 6 bases lay in between. Germline assignment: CDR1 GTSNPN and CDR2 SVGIG (reference sequence). Written as DNA, the CDR3 is TGTGCCTGGAGTGTACTGGTTGGAAACACCATATATTTT. Its translation: CAWSVLVGNTIYF.

The J gene is TRBJ1-1, the V gene TRBV6-5; D not certain. Germline CDR1 MNHEY, CDR2 SVGAGI. Trimming removed 2 bases at V and 8 bases at J, with 15 bases between. The CDR3 is 14 residues long. In DNA, the CDR3 is TGTGCCAGCAGTTACAGAATTGGAACAGCGGAAGCTTTCTTT. Its translation: CASSYRIGTAEAFF.

This clone was detected only a few times. This chain links TRBV4-3 with TRBJ2-5; D uncertain. CDR1 LGHNA and CDR2 YSLEER come from the germline V gene. CDR3 length: 14 residues. V dropped 1 base and J dropped 7 bases, with 13 bases sitting between them. In DNA, the CDR3 is TGCGCCAGCAGCCAAGGGGATCGAGGAAGGACCCAGTACTTC. As protein: CASSQGDRGRTQYF.